This TCR beta chain was sequenced in a study of blood T cell repertoires in COVID-19. The wider study: PBMCs, B-cell-depleted T cells, or T cells provided the cDNA or gDNA that made up the material.

The CDR3 loop spans 15 amino acids. CDR1 and CDR2 from the germline V gene are SGHNT and YYREEE (reference sequence). The junction had 3 bases not matched to a gene; V was cut back by 0 bases and J by 1 base. Profiled with immunoSEQ multiplex PCR; TCRdb holds only in-frame clones, not every one. The table includes approximately 76,000 clones, about 80% detected once. The J gene is TRBJ1-2, the V gene TRBV5-4; 7 nucleotides agree with TRBD1. The sequence came from a woman aged 65 to 85 with acute or convalescent COVID-19. The sample was peripheral blood. CDR3 sequence reads: CASSLVSGGNYGYTF. The CDR3 bases are TGTGCCAGCAGCTTGGTTTCAGGGGGTAACTATGGCTACACCTTC.